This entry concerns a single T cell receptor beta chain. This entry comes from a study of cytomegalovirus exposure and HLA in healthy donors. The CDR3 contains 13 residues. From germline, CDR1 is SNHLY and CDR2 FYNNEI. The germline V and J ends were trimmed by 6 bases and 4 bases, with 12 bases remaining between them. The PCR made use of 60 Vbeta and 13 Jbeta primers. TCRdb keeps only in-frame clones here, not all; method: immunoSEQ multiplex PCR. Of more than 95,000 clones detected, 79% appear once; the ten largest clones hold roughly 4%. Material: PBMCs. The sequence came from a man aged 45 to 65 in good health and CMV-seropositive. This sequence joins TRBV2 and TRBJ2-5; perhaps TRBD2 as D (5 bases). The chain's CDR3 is CASSGTSPETQYF. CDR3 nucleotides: TGTGCCAGCAGCGGCACTAGTCCAGAGACCCAGTACTTC.